Listed here are 2 T cell receptor beta chains from one sample, sequenced in a study of blood T cell repertoires in COVID-19. Some clones are missing from TCRdb's copy, which holds only in-frame ones; the method was immunoSEQ multiplex PCR. The sample has 55,000 or so clones; around nine tenths are singletons. Sequencing was performed on peripheral blood. The receptor set was obtained from an older woman with COVID-19, enrolled during active disease.

This clone was observed a handful of times. The chain carries TRBV7-9 and TRBJ1-2, with 7 nucleotides matching TRBD1. The V segment lost 5 bases and the J segment 3 bases; nucleotides outside the gene matches: 6. Germline CDR1 and CDR2: SEHNR and FQNEAQ (reference sequence). The CDR3 spans 14 residues. The CDR3 reads CASSPAGGDYGYTF. The CDR3 DNA is TGTGCCAGCAGCCCTGCAGGGGGTGACTATGGCTACACCTTC. Full variable domain (outside the CDR3, taken from reference TRBV7-9 and TRBJ1-2): DTGVSQNPRHKITKRGQNVTFRCDPISEHNRLYWYRQTLGQGPEFLTYFQNEAQLEKSRLLSDRFSAERPKGSFSTLEIQRTEQGDSAMYLCASSPAGGDYGYTFGSGTRLTVV.

The chain carries TRBV28 and TRBJ2-3, with 7 bases that match TRBD1. V shed 11 bases and J 3 bases; nucleotides not matched to a gene: 8. The CDR3 loop spans 13 amino acids. Germline CDR1 MDHEN, CDR2 SYDVKM. CDR3 in DNA: TGTGCCGTTTTGGGACAGCAAACAGATACGCAGTATTTT. Translated: CAVLGQQTDTQYF.